This T cell receptor beta chain was recorded in a study of T cell responses to AZD1222 COVID-19 vaccine. Overall study results and limits: Scientists sampled the repertoires only once the peak T cell response had passed.

The CDR3 runs 15 residues. Germline assignment: CDR1 KGHDR and CDR2 SFDVKD. With 6 bases removed from V and 4 bases from J, the gap between germline ends came to 12 bases. Notes on this clone: What it binds is not known.

TCRdb keeps only in-frame clones here, not all; method: immunoSEQ multiplex PCR. Of approximately 120,000 clones in the sample, approximately 88% were seen once. Source: peripheral blood, taken on day 0 of MenACWY control vaccination. J is TRBJ2-6 and V is TRBV24-1; D might be TRBD2 (5 bases). The receptor comes from an adult in good health. CDR3 DNA: TGTGCCACCAGTCGCGACTACGGGGGGGCCAACGTCCTGACTTTC. It translates to CATSRDYGGANVLTF.